A single sample gave rise to the 9 T cell receptor beta chains below, sequenced in a study of response to subunit inactivated influenza vaccine. MiXCR, applied by TCRdb to the RT-PCR reads, yields one record per CDR3 protein. The repertoire has 630,000 or so distinct CDR3 sequences, about 15% of them found once; the top ten carry around a tenth. Sequences were derived from PBMCs from blood, sampled roughly 12 days after vaccination. The source is a man aged 50 to 59 who received an inactivated influenza vaccine.

This clonotype has a handful of counts. The chain links TRBV15 to TRBJ2-1; 8 bases line up with TRBD2. This CDR3 is 18 amino acids long. V shed 0 bases and J 5 bases; nucleotides not matched to a gene: 12. Germline lookup yields CDR1 LNHNV and CDR2 YYDKDF (reference sequence). The CDR3 protein is CATSRDRFLAGINNEQFF. CDR3 DNA sequence: TGTGCCACCAGCAGAGATCGGTTTTTAGCGGGGATCAACAATGAGCAGTTCTTC.

This clonotype was observed a handful of times. The chain combines TRBV12-3 or TRBV12-4 with TRBJ1-5, with D possibly being TRBD1 (5 bases). The CDR3 loop spans 13 amino acids. Trimming cost V 7 bases and J 4 bases, with 11 bases left between them. The CDR3 region has the DNA TGTGCCAGCACCACGGGGGGAAATCAGCCCCAGCATTTT. This sequence encodes CASTTGGNQPQHF.

The V gene is TRBV20-1, the J gene TRBJ2-2; TRBD1 matches 7 bases. V lost 5 bases and J lost 3; bases outside the gene matches: 3. Germline V CDR1 and CDR2: DFQATT, SNEGSKA (reference sequence). The CDR3 is 13 residues long. CDR3 coding DNA: TGCAGTGCTCATGACAGGGACACCGGGGAGCTGTTTTTT. Translating gives CSAHDRDTGELFF.

This clonotype has a handful of counts. This chain connects TRBV28 to TRBJ2-1; TRBD2 agrees at 7 bases. J gave up 6 bases and V 8 bases, and 1 base lay outside the gene matches. The CDR3 is 11 amino acids. CDR1 is MDHEN and CDR2 is SYDVKM in the germline V gene. The DNA of the CDR3 is TGTGCCAGCGGGGAGGGCAATGAGCAGTTCTTC. Its translation: CASGEGNEQFF.

This clonotype occurred a few times. This sequence joins TRBV2 and TRBJ1-5; a weak D match, TRBD1 (6 bases). The CDR3 totals 14 residues. CDR1 is SNHLY, CDR2 FYNNEI, per germline. V lost 9 bases to trimming and J lost 2 bases, with 14 bases between them. DNA for the CDR3: TGTGCCAGTGAACAGGGAGGGGGCAATCAGCCCCAGCATTTT. Protein product: CASEQGGGNQPQHF.

The chain employs TRBV20-1 and TRBJ2-7; 9 positions match TRBD1. The CDR3 is 15 residues long. Trimming took 0 bases from V and 1 from J; bases not matched to a gene: 4. Germline CDR1 DFQATT, CDR2 SNEGSKA (reference sequence). Here the CDR3 reads CSARDVTGGSYEQYF. CDR3 coding DNA: TGCAGTGCTAGAGATGTGACAGGGGGATCCTACGAGCAGTACTTC.

This clonotype was seen many times. The chain joins TRBV7-2 to TRBJ2-2, with 7 bases identical to TRBD1. J lost 6 bases, V lost 2 bases, and 6 bases had no gene match. This CDR3 is 15 amino acids long. From germline, CDR1 is SGHTA and CDR2 FQGNSA. The CDR3 loop is CASSLIQGSPGELFF. The CDR3 nucleotides are TGTGCCAGCAGCTTAATACAGGGGTCCCCCGGGGAGCTGTTTTTT.

The sample holds many counts of this clonotype. The V gene is TRBV12-3 or TRBV12-4, the J gene TRBJ1-1; D is undetermined. The V end was cut by 8 bases, the J end by 1 base, with 14 bases between. This CDR3 has 14 residues. CDR3 in DNA: TGTGCCAGCTCTCTCCGTTCAGGGAACACTGAAGCTTTCTTT. Protein product: CASSLRSGNTEAFF.

The rearrangement joins TRBV5-1 to TRBJ1-4; 7 bases align to TRBD1. J gave up 7 bases and V 2 bases, and 8 bases lay outside the gene matches. The CDR3 covers 15 residues. Germline V CDR1 and CDR2: SGHRS, YFSETQ. CDR3 sequence (DNA): TGCGCCAGCAGCTTCGGACAGGCCTGGGGTGAAAAACTGTTTTTT. It codes for CASSFGQAWGEKLFF.